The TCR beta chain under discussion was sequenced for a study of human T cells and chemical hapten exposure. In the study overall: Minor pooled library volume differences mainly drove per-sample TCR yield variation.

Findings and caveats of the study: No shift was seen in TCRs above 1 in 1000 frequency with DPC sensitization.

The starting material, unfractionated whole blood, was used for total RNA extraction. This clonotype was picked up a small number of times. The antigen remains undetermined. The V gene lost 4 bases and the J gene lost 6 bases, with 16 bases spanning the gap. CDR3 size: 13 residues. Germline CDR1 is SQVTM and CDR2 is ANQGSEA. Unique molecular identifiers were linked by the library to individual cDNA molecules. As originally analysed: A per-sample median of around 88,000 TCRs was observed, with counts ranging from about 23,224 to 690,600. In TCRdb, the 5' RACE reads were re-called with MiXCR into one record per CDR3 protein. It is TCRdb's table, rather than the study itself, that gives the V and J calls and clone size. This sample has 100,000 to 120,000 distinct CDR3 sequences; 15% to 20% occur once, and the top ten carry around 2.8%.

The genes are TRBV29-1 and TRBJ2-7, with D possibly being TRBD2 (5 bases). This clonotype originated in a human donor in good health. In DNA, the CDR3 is TGCAGCGTTGGATCGGGCCCCGCGGGCGAGCAGTACTTC. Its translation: CSVGSGPAGEQYF.